This TCR beta chain was identified during a study of T cells in Graves' hyperthyroidism and ophthalmopathy (dated by TCRdb to about 2019). Looking at the study overall: Peripheral blood was collected at initial diagnosis, before any treatment. To identify distinguishing TCR V-J signatures, a discovery cohort of 100 patients was used, comprising under 45 with Graves' ophthalmopathy and some 60 with stable Graves' hyperthyroidism. Prospective prediction of ophthalmopathy was tested in an independent validation cohort consisting of fewer than 20 hyperthyroidism patients and some 16 patients who later progressed to ophthalmopathy. The 100 discovery patients were randomly divided into training and test sets at a 7:3 ratio. The study also compared thyroid tissue and blood T-cell repertoires from about six Graves' hyperthyroidism patients. After blood sampling, hyperthyroidism patients were treated with methimazole at a starting dose of 30 mg daily, and ophthalmopathy patients were treated with high-dose intravenous methylprednisolone. The paper describes TCR Vbeta CDR3 sequencing of more than 120 peripheral blood samples, made up of roughly 40 ophthalmopathy patients, some 80 hyperthyroidism patients and 17 progressor patients. Study-wide findings and limitations: Most expanded thyroid clonotypes (frequency above 0.001) were also detected in blood, a finding suggesting that blood repertoires may reflect thyroid immune responses. In validation, progression to ophthalmopathy was predicted by the model with 70.59% sensitivity and 72% to 85% specificity, a median of roughly six months before onset. A 13 V-J signature model separated ophthalmopathy from stable hyperthyroidism, with around 91% sensitivity and 81.08% specificity in cross-validation and 80%/75% in testing. No statistical method was used to set the sample size in advance, and investigators knew the group allocation.

The sample holds a few counts of this clonotype. There is no known antigen for this receptor. No base quality information exists; no much larger clone differs at one position. A patient counted as having stable Graves' hyperthyroidism if no progression to ophthalmopathy occurred over 18 months of follow-up. Hyperthyroidism patients were newly diagnosed, had a disease duration of under 2 months, and were aged 18 to 65 years. Any patient with an uncontrolled infection, another autoimmune disease, pregnancy or lactation was excluded. Clinical symptoms, serum thyroxine and TRAb, thyroid ultrasound, and orbital computed tomography formed the basis for the diagnoses. PBMCs were isolated from about 10 ml of fresh peripheral blood by Ficoll-Paque density gradient centrifugation. Total RNA was extracted using Trizol reagent, and RNA quality was assessed on an Agilent 2100 Bioanalyzer. TCR beta CDR3 regions were amplified from RNA transcripts. The TCR CDR3 was subjected to a first round of RT-PCR using the HTBI primer set and the Qiagen OneStep RT-PCR kit. Libraries were constructed in a second round of multiplex PCR, after which size selection and purification were carried out. Libraries were sequenced paired-end with 100 bp reads on an Illumina HiSeq2000. The source study handled its data this way. Raw data were processed with SOAPnuke, discarding reads with adapters, uncalled bases, mean Phred below 15, or no exact constant-primer or identifier match. High-quality paired reads were merged with COPE v1.2.5, and unique nucleotide sequences were defined as clonotypes. MiTCR v1.1 was used to align clonotypes to the IMGT TRBV, TRBD and TRBJ reference segments. Only V-J combinations with frequency above 0.0001, covering about 99% of repertoires, were analysed. The TCS score was defined as the ratio of F50 (clonal expansion) to E x V (chaos), calculated using BLOSUM62-based TCRdist between CDR3 peptides within each V-J. Welch's t-statistics and random forest reduced around 520 V-J features to 10 to 15, which were used in a naive Bayes classifier (R e1071). Clones were called with MiXCR by TCRdb after fastp trimmed the public reads at Q25, and only in-frame beta chains were retained. Rows merge per CDR3 protein into single entries with the most common DNA and genes. TCRdb, not the authors, supplied the V and J calls. Across this sample there are roughly 570,000 distinct CDR3 sequences, with 15% to 19% seen only once. 6.5% to 8% of the sample goes to the ten largest clones.

Looking up the germline V gene (reference sequence) yields CDR1 DFQATT and CDR2 SNEGSKA. The CDR3 covers 18 residues, taking in both the cysteine and the phenylalanine. This entry keeps only the CDR3 DNA: 54 bases, framed from base 1. V and J are trimmed by 2 bases and 2 bases, and the gene matches miss 10 bases of the junction. Sequenced input: blood. The V and J genes are TRBV20-1 and TRBJ1-6; 9 middle bases align to TRBD1. The source is a woman younger than 45 with Graves' hyperthyroidism. The CDR3 sequence is CSARRTGAASAYNSPLHF. The nucleotides read TGCAGTGCTAGACGGACAGGGGCGGCGAGCGCCTATAATTCACCCCTCCACTTT.